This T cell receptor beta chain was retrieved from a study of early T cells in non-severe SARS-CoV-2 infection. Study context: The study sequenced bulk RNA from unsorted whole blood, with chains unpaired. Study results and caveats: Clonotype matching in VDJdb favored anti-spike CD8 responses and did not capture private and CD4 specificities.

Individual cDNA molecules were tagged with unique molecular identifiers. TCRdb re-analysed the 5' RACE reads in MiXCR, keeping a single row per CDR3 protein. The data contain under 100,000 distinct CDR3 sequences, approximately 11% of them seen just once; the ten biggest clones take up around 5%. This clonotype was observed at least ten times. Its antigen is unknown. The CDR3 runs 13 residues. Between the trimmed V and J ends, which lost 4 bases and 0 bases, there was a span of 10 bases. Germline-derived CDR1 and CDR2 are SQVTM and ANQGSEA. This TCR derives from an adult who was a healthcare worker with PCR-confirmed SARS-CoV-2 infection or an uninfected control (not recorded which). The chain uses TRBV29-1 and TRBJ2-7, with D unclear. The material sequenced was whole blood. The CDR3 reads CSVARPGSYEQYF. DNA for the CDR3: TGCAGCGTTGCCCGCCCGGGCTCCTACGAGCAGTACTTC.